The source of this T cell receptor beta chain is a study of OX40 agonist ivuxolimab in advanced cancers. The wider study: The patients got ivuxolimab, which is an agonistic anti-OX40 (CD134) antibody. Partial responses were observed in three patients, of whom one had hepatocellular carcinoma and two had cutaneous melanoma.

The CDR3 sequence is 18 residues long. Looked up from germline, CDR1 is SGHTA and CDR2 is FQGNSA. A note on this clone: Antigen unknown. Mismatch with germline at one junction end may stem from a read error. The identical CDR3 is also encoded by other nucleotide sequences in the sample.

Only in-frame clones appear in the TCRdb table, and some are missing; sequencing was by immunoSEQ multiplex PCR. The data contain 30,000 to 35,000 clones, about four fifths of them singletons. Study results and caveats: Among T cells, CD8+ cells averaged more expanded clones than CD4+ cells.

The input for sequencing was CD4+ or CD8+ T cells sorted from blood, taken in a trial of the OX40 agonist ivuxolimab. The receptor comes from an adult with an advanced solid tumor such as melanoma, head and neck, liver or kidney cancer. V and J are TRBV7-2 and TRBJ1-3, with TRBD1 matching over 11 bases. The CDR3 loop is CASSWAGTGGLGGNTIYF. The CDR3 coding sequence is TGTGCTAGCAGCTGGGCCGGGACAGGGGGACTGGGTGGAAACACCATATATTTT.